Below, 21 T cell receptor beta chains from the same sample are listed, as sequenced in a study of blood T cell repertoires in COVID-19. Using immunoSEQ multiplex PCR, the repertoire was profiled, and TCRdb retains in-frame clones only, with some absent. The sample records tens of thousands of clones, approximately 87% being singletons. Sequencing used peripheral blood. The receptors stem from a man in his sixties with active or convalescent COVID-19.

The rearrangement joins TRBV7-6 to TRBJ2-3; 13 nucleotides line up with TRBD2. Germline-derived CDR1 and CDR2 are SGHVS and FNYEAQ. The V gene end was trimmed by 6 bases and the J gene end by 2 bases; junction bases not matched to a gene: 14. This CDR3 spans 19 amino acids. This CDR3 reads CASREQSGTSGTYTDTQYF. The CDR3 DNA follows: TGTGCCAGCAGAGAACAAAGCGGGACTAGCGGGACATACACAGATACGCAGTATTTT.

The chain is built from TRBV6-5 and TRBJ1-1, with 9 bases identical to TRBD1. Germline V gene lookup returns CDR1 MNHEY and CDR2 SVGAGI. The CDR3 has 14 amino acids. Losses at the gene ends were 6 bases for V and 2 bases for J; bases not matched to a gene: 4. Here the CDR3 reads CASRGQGFNTEAFF. In nucleotides, the CDR3 is TGTGCCAGCAGGGGACAGGGTTTTAACACTGAAGCTTTCTTT.

The chain carries TRBV7-2 and TRBJ1-3; D uncertain. Germline V gene data show CDR1 as SGHTA and CDR2 as FQGNSA. V was trimmed by 2 bases and J by 4 bases, leaving 6 bases between them. The CDR3 length is 13 residues. The CDR3 region is CASSLSWGNTIYF. Written as DNA, the CDR3 is TGTGCCAGCAGCTTAAGCTGGGGAAACACCATATATTTT. The variable domain in full, completed from reference TRBV7-2 and TRBJ1-3, reads GAGVSQSPSNKVTEKGKDVELRCDPISGHTALYWYRQSLGQGLEFLIYFQGNSAPDKSGLPSDRFSAERTGGSVSTLTIQRTQQEDSAVYLCASSLSWGNTIYFGEGSWLTVV.

The chain combines TRBV28 with TRBJ1-2; D is unclear. V lost 7 bases, J lost 2 bases, and 8 bases lay in between. This CDR3 is built from 12 residues. CDR1 and CDR2 (germline): MDHEN, SYDVKM. CDR3 in amino acids: CASTRMNYGYTF. CDR3 DNA sequence: TGTGCCAGCACGAGGATGAACTATGGCTACACCTTC.

The genes are TRBV6-1 and TRBJ2-5; tentative D call: TRBD1 (6 bases). This CDR3 is built from 14 residues. V was shortened by 3 bases and J by 1 base, with 9 bases between the two germline ends. Germline V gene sequence: CDR1 MNHNS, CDR2 SASEGT. This CDR3 is CASSDGRGQETQYF. In nucleotides, the CDR3 is TGTGCCAGCAGTGATGGCAGGGGCCAAGAGACCCAGTACTTC.

The chain uses TRBV6-5 and TRBJ2-1, with 8 bases lining up with TRBD1. The V gene end was trimmed by 5 bases and the J gene end by 9 bases; junction bases not matched to a gene: 3. CDR1 and CDR2 from the germline V gene are MNHEY and SVGAGI. This CDR3 is built from 12 residues. As DNA, the CDR3 is TGTGCCAGCAGTCAGACAGGGGTTGAGCAGTTCTTC. Its protein is CASSQTGVEQFF.

The genes are TRBV7-9 and TRBJ1-4; D is ambiguous. The CDR3 sequence is 15 residues long. Germline-derived CDR1 and CDR2 are SEHNR and FQNEAQ (reference sequence). V lost 2 bases, J lost 2 bases, and 9 bases lay in between. CDR3 nucleotide sequence: TGTGCCAGCAGCTTAATCGGGGTGACTAATGAAAAACTGTTTTTT. It yields the protein CASSLIGVTNEKLFF.

The CDR3 sequence: CASSQNAGYTF. DNA of the CDR3: TGTGCCAGCAGCCAGAACGCTGGCTACACCTTC. J is TRBJ1-2 and V is TRBV28; no clear D. This CDR3 is 11 amino acids long. V lost 6 bases to trimming and J lost 7 bases, with 9 bases between them. The germline CDR1 and CDR2 sequences are MDHEN and SYDVKM.

This clone has just a few counts. The rearrangement uses TRBV28 and TRBJ1-5; the match to TRBD1 covers 7 bases. The CDR3 covers 15 residues. Germline V gene lookup returns CDR1 MDHEN and CDR2 SYDVKM. Trimming cost V 6 bases and J 3 bases; bases outside gene matches: 8. In DNA form, the CDR3 reads TGTGCCAGCAGCCTCACAGGGGTGGTCAATCAGCCCCAGCATTTT. Translated, it gives CASSLTGVVNQPQHF.

This chain joins TRBV2 and TRBJ1-3; possible D gene TRBD1, 5 bases. The length of the CDR3 is 13 residues. V gave up 8 bases and J gave up 2 bases, with 10 bases separating them. Germline-derived CDR1 and CDR2 are SNHLY and FYNNEI. CDR3 nucleotide sequence: TGTGCCAGCGACAGTCTCCCTGGAAACACCATATATTTT. The encoded protein is CASDSLPGNTIYF.

The chain joins TRBV10-3 to TRBJ2-7, with 9 bases that match TRBD2. The germline V gene has CDR1 ENHRY and CDR2 SYGVKD. V was pared by 0 bases and J by 3 bases, with 3 bases of the junction left unmatched. This CDR3 comprises 15 residues. The CDR3 sequence: CAISESAGGIYEQYF. The CDR3 nucleotides read TGTGCCATCAGTGAGTCCGCGGGAGGGATCTACGAGCAGTACTTC.

The CDR3 DNA sequence: TGTGCCAGTAGTATAGTTAACTCGAACACCGGGGAGCTGTTTTTT. Encoded protein: CASSIVNSNTGELFF. The genes are TRBV19 and TRBJ2-2; D unclear. Deletions cut 1 base from V and 0 bases from J, with 6 bases between. The CDR3 has 15 amino acids. Germline V gene lookup returns CDR1 LNHDA and CDR2 SQIVND (reference sequence).

V is TRBV1 and J is TRBJ2-3; the D call of TRBD2 is as the table states it, not checked on the DNA. TRBV1 counts as a pseudogene. This CDR3 has 19 amino acids. The CDR3 here is CTSSQTRLAGGKFTDTQYF. CDR3 coding DNA: TGCACCAGCAGCCAAACCCGACTAGCGGGAGGGAAATTCACAGATACGCAGTATTTT.

V usage is TRBV12-3 or TRBV12-4 and J usage is TRBJ2-1, with D hard to call. The CDR3 spans 12 residues. V lost 6 bases and J lost 8, with 11 bases in between. This CDR3 is CASSRRSDEQFF. DNA for the CDR3: TGTGCCAGCAGCCGTCGGTCGGATGAGCAGTTCTTC.

The CDR3 region has the DNA TGCGCCAGCAGCTTGGCGGGGGAGACTGAAGCTTTCTTT. Encoded protein: CASSLAGETEAFF. This chain connects TRBV5-1 to TRBJ1-1, with TRBD1 as a possible D gene (5 bases). The CDR3 sequence is 13 residues long. Germline V gene data show CDR1 as SGHRS and CDR2 as YFSETQ. V shed 0 bases and J shed 5 bases, with 8 bases lying between them.

This clone was seen once. This CDR3 is CASKGQHTTNEKLFF. CDR3 coding DNA: TGTGCCAGTAAGGGACAGCATACAACTAATGAAAAACTGTTTTTT. The chain carries TRBV19 and TRBJ1-4; TRBD1 matches at 7 bases. The CDR3 is 15 amino acids. V gave up 7 bases and J gave up 0 bases; unmatched junction bases: 5. Germline assignment: CDR1 LNHDA and CDR2 SQIVND (reference sequence).

The CDR3 region has the DNA TGTGCCTGGAGGTCTATCTGGTCCTACGAGCAGTACTTC. It codes for CAWRSIWSYEQYF. The rearrangement joins TRBV30 to TRBJ2-7; D gene unclear. Germline V gene sequence: CDR1 GTSNPN, CDR2 SVGIG (reference sequence). The CDR3 covers 13 residues. V dropped 3 bases and J dropped 1 base, with 10 bases sitting between them.

The chain links TRBV4-1 to TRBJ2-3, with 11 bases lining up with TRBD2. Germline loops: CDR1 MGHRA, CDR2 YSYEKL. The CDR3 sequence is 16 residues long. V gave up 4 bases and J gave up 4 bases; unmatched junction bases: 7. The CDR3 region has the DNA TGCGCCAGCAGCCTTCAGACTAGCGGGGTGGCAGATACGCAGTATTTT. Residues: CASSLQTSGVADTQYF.

The chain recombines TRBV2 with TRBJ1-3; maybe TRBD1 (6 bases). The CDR3 runs 16 residues. The germline V and J ends were trimmed by 6 bases and 4 bases, with 19 bases remaining between them. Germline V gene sequence: CDR1 SNHLY, CDR2 FYNNEI. This CDR3 reads CASRAPSTGYGNTIYF. CDR3 DNA sequence: TGTGCCAGCAGGGCACCTAGTACAGGGTACGGAAACACCATATATTTT.

The chain carries TRBV5-1 and TRBJ1-6, with D uncertain. The CDR3 has 15 amino acids. Per germline, CDR1 SGHRS and CDR2 YFSETQ. V was cut by 0 bases and J by 5 bases, with 9 bases left in between. CDR3 coding DNA: TGCGCCAGCAGCTTGGGAGAGGGAAATAATTCACCCCTCCACTTT. Amino acids: CASSLGEGNNSPLHF.

V and J are TRBV4-3 and TRBJ1-1; TRBD1 aligns across 7 bases. This CDR3 comprises 16 residues. The V segment lost 0 bases and the J segment 5 bases; nucleotides outside the gene matches: 9. Germline loops: CDR1 LGHNA, CDR2 YSLEER. This CDR3 is CASSQDRGAGGTEAFF. In DNA form, the CDR3 reads TGCGCCAGCAGCCAAGATAGGGGGGCAGGGGGGACTGAAGCTTTCTTT.